This T cell receptor beta chain was identified during a study of T cells in Graves' hyperthyroidism and ophthalmopathy. The wider study: Prior to any treatment, at the point of initial diagnosis, peripheral blood was collected.

Regions amplified from RNA transcripts were the TCR beta CDR3 regions. Researchers ran a first-round RT-PCR on the TCR CDR3 using the HTBI primer set. TCRdb processed the multiplex PCR reads anew with MiXCR; each CDR3 protein has one entry. The repertoire has about 840,000 distinct CDR3 sequences, 38% of them found once; the top ten carry more than 7%. This clonotype was counted at least ten times. Germline assignment: CDR1 SGHTA and CDR2 FQGNSA. The CDR3 contains 13 residues. Trimming pared 5 bases from V and 8 bases from J, leaving 15 bases between. The sequence was collected from a man aged 18 to 30 with Graves' hyperthyroidism. The source material was blood. The chain combines TRBV7-2 with TRBJ1-2; D not resolved. The CDR3 bases are TGTGCCAGCAGCCATGAAGGATGGAAAGGCTACACCTTC. It translates to CASSHEGWKGYTF. The full variable domain, in which reference TRBV7-2 and TRBJ1-2 provide the parts outside the CDR3, is GAGVSQSPSNKVTEKGKDVELRCDPISGHTALYWYRQSLGQGLEFLIYFQGNSAPDKSGLPSDRFSAERTGGSVSTLTIQRTQQEDSAVYLCASSHEGWKGYTFGSGTRLTVV.